The sequence of this TCR beta chain was determined in a study of T-cell reconstitution after alpha-beta-depleted transplantation in children. This clonotype has a count of ten or more. V dropped 5 bases and J dropped 2 bases, with 10 bases sitting between them. The CDR3 consists of 14 residues. Per germline, CDR1 MNHEY and CDR2 SMNVEV (reference sequence). Library preparation (for TCRbeta) was performed with unique molecular identifiers. From the PCR reads, TCRdb called clonotypes with MiXCR, one entry per CDR3 protein. The sample has 450,000 to 500,000 distinct CDR3 sequences; roughly an eighth are singletons.

This chain uses TRBV27 with TRBJ1-3; TRBD1 is a possible D gene (6 bases). The origin of this receptor is a human donor who donated a stem cell graft to a child with combined immunodeficiency. The sample here was PBMCs from the stem cell graft donor, taken from the stem cell graft. The CDR3 spells CASSPGAAGNTIYF. In DNA form, the CDR3 reads TGTGCCAGCAGTCCGGGGGCGGCTGGAAACACCATATATTTT.